This T cell receptor (beta chain) was sequenced in a study of tumor and adjacent non-tumor tissue in lung cancer. Study at large: Histology: under 15 adenocarcinoma, a couple of squamous cell carcinoma, 1 small cell lung cancer. Stage I to III disease affected roughly 10 men and about five women aged about 31 to 85. Study-wide points: Tumor tissue had significantly higher TCR diversity than normal lung. Tumor repertoires had a smaller top 100 clone share than normal lung.

The library came from three nested PCR rounds adapted from ARM-PCR protocols. TCRdb independently ran MiXCR on the multiplex PCR reads; one entry per CDR3 protein. This table holds tens of thousands of distinct CDR3 sequences, nearly 70% found once. As concerns this clonotype: Antigen specificity is unknown. No conserved phenylalanine or tryptophan ends this CDR3, so it is likely a read error.

No cell sorting was done before RNA was extracted from the tissue. The sequence was collected from a woman between 65 and 79 years old with non-small cell lung cancer. What was sequenced was lung tumor tissue.

The CDR3 nucleotides read TGTGCCAGCAGTTACCCGCCTGGGACAACGGATTCACCCCTCCACTCC. Protein sequence: CASSYPPGTTDSPLHS. The chain has TRBV6-5 and TRBJ1-6; D is possibly TRBD1 (6 bases). Looked up from germline, CDR1 is MNHEY and CDR2 is SVGAGI. The CDR3 covers 16 residues. Between the trimmed V and J ends, which lost 2 bases and 8 bases, there was a span of 16 bases.